This TCR beta chain was obtained from a study of cytomegalovirus exposure and HLA in healthy donors. As for the study in general: Of more than 350 genotyped donors, roughly 86% clustered with self-reported Caucasian donors.

The study's findings and limits: Association with HLA alleles at 0.05 false discovery rate was found for 15,000 to 20,000 TCR beta sequences in a later analysis. TCR beta chain V- and J-gene trimming was linked, in a later analysis, to a missense variant in DCLRE1C. Presence/absence analysis assumed near-uniform sequencing depth across donors.

The CDR3 spans 15 residues. V was trimmed by 1 base and J by 1 base, leaving 11 bases between them. Looked up from germline, CDR1 is GTSNPN and CDR2 is SVGIG (reference sequence). For this clone: Its target is unknown.

The PCR was carried out with 60 Vbeta primers and 13 Jbeta primers. The data were produced by immunoSEQ multiplex PCR, yet TCRdb's version contains in-frame clones alone and is incomplete. The table records 100,000 to 150,000 clones, 83% of them present only once. The specimen was PBMCs. The chain is built from TRBV30 and TRBJ1-5, with D perhaps matching TRBD1 (6 bases). The receptor comes from a girl aged 2 to 10 in good health and CMV-seronegative. CDR3 bases: TGTGCCTGGAGTGGGGGACACGGGAGCAATCAGCCCCAGCATTTT. Amino acids: CAWSGGHGSNQPQHF.